This T cell receptor (beta chain) is drawn from a study of T cells in Graves' hyperthyroidism and ophthalmopathy. TCR beta CDR3 sequences were amplified from RNA transcripts. TCR CDR3 underwent first-round RT-PCR with the HTBI primer set. TCRdb reprocessed the multiplex PCR reads via MiXCR and lists one record per CDR3 protein. The top ten hold approximately 3.5% of the sample, which has some 650,000 distinct CDR3 sequences, 16% seen once. The ends lost 9 bases at V and 3 bases at J; junction bases unmatched: 13. Germline loops: CDR1 LNHDA, CDR2 SQIVND (reference sequence). CDR3 length: 16 residues. The sequence derives from a woman aged 35 to 49 with Graves' ophthalmopathy. The sequenced material came from blood. The chain joins TRBV19 to TRBJ1-4, with TRBD1 identical over 7 bases. The CDR3 loop is CASRGTAQLPNEKLFF. The DNA for the CDR3 is TGTGCCAGCAGGGGGACGGCGCAACTACCTAATGAAAAACTGTTTTTT.